The clone carrying this T cell receptor (beta chain) was observed at least ten times. Its cognate antigen is unknown. In the library, unique molecular identifiers were attached to individual cDNA molecules. TCRdb re-called the RACE reads with MiXCR, one entry per CDR3 protein. The sample holds under 200,000 distinct CDR3 sequences, around 30% seen once. The data belong to a study of human T cells and chemical hapten exposure. As for the study in general: Sensitizing treatment utilized 2% DPC over a roughly 2 cm by roughly 2 cm portion of upper inner arm skin. The patients were mostly female; they had alopecia areata, totalis or universalis.

Time point denoted: pre-sensitization, week 0. Noted treatment: therapeutic diphenylcyclopropenone sensitization with weekly scalp DPC. CDR1 is MNHEY and CDR2 is SMNVEV in the germline V gene (reference sequence). Trimming took off 6 bases at V and 6 bases at J, with 15 bases between the two ends. The CDR3 totals 14 residues. General observations from the study: Having alopecia, donors may respond immunologically unlike healthy people.

The input for sequencing was whole blood, taken in connection with sensitization to the hapten diphenylcyclopropenone (DPC). V and J are TRBV27 and TRBJ1-5, with D tentatively TRBD1 (5 bases). This sequence originates from a woman in her 30s with alopecia areata. Some clones in this sample may be carry-over from other donors' samples. The CDR3: CASSTNLGVQPQHF. DNA of the CDR3: TGTGCCAGCAGCACTAATTTAGGGGTTCAGCCCCAGCATTTT.